A single sample gave rise to the 13 T cell receptor beta chains below, sequenced in a study of CD8+ T cells in alopecia areata. The authors extracted RNA and reverse transcribed it into cDNA as the sequencing template. Sequencing used immunoSEQ multiplex PCR; TCRdb keeps in-frame clones, though not all of them. The table records approximately 210,000 clones, 60% to 70% of them present only once. Treatment reported: oral pan-JAK inhibitor, 5-10 mg twice daily. The sequencing here drew on CD4+ T cells sorted from blood, taken at week 4, from a patient treated with tofacitinib. These receptors originate from a human donor with alopecia areata.

The genes are TRBV29-1 and TRBJ2-7; D is uncertain. V gave up 4 bases and J gave up 5 bases, with 6 bases separating them. The CDR3 covers 10 residues. Germline V CDR1 and CDR2: SQVTM, ANQGSEA. CDR3 region: CSVGDHEQYF. CDR3 nucleotide sequence: TGCAGCGTTGGAGATCACGAGCAGTACTTC.

The chain recombines TRBV30 with TRBJ2-7; the D is unclear. This CDR3 comprises 13 residues. V shed 1 base and J shed 7 bases, with 14 bases lying between them. CDR1 and CDR2 (germline): GTSNPN, SVGIG (reference sequence). CDR3 in amino acids: CAWSARTPGEQYF. The CDR3 nucleotides are TGTGCCTGGAGTGCTAGAACGCCCGGGGAGCAGTACTTC.

V usage is TRBV30 and J usage is TRBJ2-7; D ambiguous. This CDR3 comprises 13 residues. Trimming pared 0 bases from V and 4 bases from J, leaving 10 bases between. The germline CDR1 and CDR2 sequences are GTSNPN and SVGIG (reference sequence). The chain's CDR3 is CAWSVPWAYEQYF. In DNA form, the CDR3 reads TGTGCCTGGAGTGTACCATGGGCTTACGAGCAGTACTTC.

V and J are TRBV30 and TRBJ2-1; D is possibly TRBD1 or TRBD2 (5 bases each). The V gene's germline CDR1 is GTSNPN and CDR2 SVGIG (reference sequence). V gave up 0 bases and J gave up 6 bases, with 12 bases separating them. The CDR3 extends over 14 amino acids. For the CDR3, the DNA is TGTGCCTGGAGTGTCGGGACCCAAAGCAATGAGCAGTTCTTC. Translated, it gives CAWSVGTQSNEQFF.

The chain combines TRBV7-2 with TRBJ1-6; D remains ambiguous. This CDR3 region has 14 residues. Deletions cut 3 bases from V and 9 bases from J, with 12 bases between. The germline CDR1 and CDR2 sequences are SGHTA and FQGNSA. CDR3 nucleotides: TGTGCCAGCAGCTTGTACGGGGTTGGTTCACCCCTCCACTTT. It encodes CASSLYGVGSPLHF.

This rearrangement joins TRBV2 to TRBJ1-5; D possibly corresponds to TRBD1 (5 bases). V was pared by 4 bases and J by 7 bases, with 20 bases between. The CDR3 spans 16 residues. Germline CDR1 and CDR2: SNHLY and FYNNEI. The chain's CDR3 is CASSAPTTGRGQPQHF. Here the CDR3 DNA reads TGTGCCAGCAGTGCCCCGACAACAGGCCGGGGCCAGCCCCAGCATTTT. Complete variable domain (other parts from reference TRBV2 and TRBJ1-5): EPEVTQTPSHQVTQMGQEVILRCVPISNHLYFYWYRQILGQKVEFLVSFYNNEISEKSEIFDDQFSVERPDGSNFTLKIRSTKLEDSAMYFCASSAPTTGRGQPQHFGDGTRLSIL.

With respect to this clone: The sample contains more than one DNA sequence encoding this CDR3. This sequence joins TRBV30 and TRBJ1-2; D is uncertain. Germline loops: CDR1 GTSNPN, CDR2 SVGIG (reference sequence). V was trimmed by 2 bases and J by 1 base, leaving 5 bases between them. The CDR3 has 12 residues. The CDR3 DNA reads TGTGCCTGGAGTACGGTTAACTATGGCTACACCTTC. Amino acid sequence: CAWSTVNYGYTF.

The V gene is TRBV30, the J gene TRBJ1-5; D is undetermined. Germline CDR1 GTSNPN, CDR2 SVGIG (reference sequence). The V end was cut by 0 bases, the J end by 11 bases, with 17 bases between. The CDR3 runs 14 residues. The CDR3 bases are TGTGCCTGGAGTGTACCCCCAAGGGCTGGGGCCCAGCATTTT. Translation: CAWSVPPRAGAQHF.

This rearrangement joins TRBV30 to TRBJ1-1; 7 bases map to TRBD1. Trimming took 4 bases from V and 4 from J; bases not matched to a gene: 9. This CDR3 spans 14 amino acids. In germline, CDR1 is GTSNPN, CDR2 SVGIG (reference sequence). CDR3 in amino acids: CAWTRDRDFTEAFF. CDR3 nucleotides: TGTGCCTGGACACGAGACAGGGACTTCACTGAAGCTTTCTTT.

This clone was found once. The chain links TRBV30 to TRBJ2-3, with D tentatively TRBD2 (6 bases). CDR1 and CDR2 from the germline V gene are GTSNPN and SVGIG (reference sequence). The ends were cut back, 0 bases at V and 5 bases at J, with 15 bases in the middle. This CDR3 contains 15 residues. CDR3 amino acids: CAWSVMRGYGDTQYF. In DNA, the CDR3 is TGTGCCTGGAGTGTAATGCGGGGCTACGGAGATACGCAGTATTTT.

This clone was observed a single time. This CDR3 is CASSQDGGTGAYGYTF. The CDR3 coding sequence is TGTGCCAGCAGCCAAGATGGGGGGACAGGGGCCTATGGCTACACCTTC. The chain uses TRBV4-2 and TRBJ1-2; 10 nucleotides line up with TRBD1. The CDR3 has 16 amino acids. Germline CDR1 is LGHNA and CDR2 is YNFKEQ. Trimming took 0 bases from V and 4 from J; bases not matched to a gene: 5.

V is TRBV5-1 and J is TRBJ2-7; no definite D call. The CDR3 is made up of 13 amino acids. CDR1 is SGHRS and CDR2 is YFSETQ in the germline V gene. The V end was cut by 0 bases, the J end by 2 bases, with 6 bases between. As DNA, the CDR3 is TGCGCCAGCAGCTTGGACCGGACCTACGAGCAGTACTTC. This codes for CASSLDRTYEQYF.

About this clone: The CDR3 does not end in the conserved phenylalanine or tryptophan, so this is likely a read error. No DNA is shown, since the ends of the CDR3 on it are uncertain; the CDR3 is the one TCRdb lists. This chain uses TRBV9 with TRBJ2-7; the tabulated D call, TRBD1, remains unverified against the DNA. The CDR3 totals 14 residues, both ends included. Germline CDR1 SGDLS, CDR2 YYNGEE. The CDR3: CASSAGRFGDKISL.